A single sample gave rise to the 14 T cell receptor beta chains below, sequenced in a study of shared clonotypes between healthy human individuals. Here immunoSEQ multiplex PCR was the method, and the copy in TCRdb shows in-frame clones only, minus some. The profile shows tens of thousands of clones, roughly three fifths of them singletons. The specimen sequenced was memory CD8+ T cells sorted from blood. Sample subset: CD45RO+ cells pooled with CCR7-negative TemRA cells. The receptors shown here come from a man under 40 in good health.

The J gene is TRBJ1-1, the V gene TRBV7-3; D is uncertain. Germline assignment: CDR1 SGHTA and CDR2 FQGTGA. Trimming cost V 5 bases and J 4 bases, with 17 bases left between them. The CDR3 runs to 15 residues. The CDR3, as DNA: TGTGCCAGCAGCGCGTGGGGAGCCGGTACCACTGAAGCTTTCTTT. Translating gives CASSAWGAGTTEAFF.

This clone came up a few times. This rearrangement joins TRBV7-6 to TRBJ2-5, with D unresolved. CDR1 and CDR2 (germline): SGHVS, FNYEAQ. The CDR3 contains 13 residues. V gave up 5 bases and J gave up 5 bases, with 12 bases separating them. CDR3 DNA: TGTGCCAGCAGCCCTCCAACTCGGGAGACCCAGTACTTC. As protein: CASSPPTRETQYF.

In its sample, this clone was seen a few times. This rearrangement joins TRBV9 to TRBJ2-1; 11 positions match TRBD2. CDR1 and CDR2 from the germline V gene are SGDLS and YYNGEE. This CDR3 is 15 amino acids long. V lost 4 bases to trimming and J lost 7 bases; unmatched junction nucleotides: 7. The CDR3 nucleotides are TGTGCCAGCAGCCCCCTTAGCGGGAGGGGAAATGAGCAGTTCTTC. Amino acid sequence: CASSPLSGRGNEQFF.

This clone showed up just a few times. At one end, the junction sequence differs from germline, possibly due to a read error. The chain links TRBV11-2 to TRBJ2-1; D unresolved. The CDR3 runs 13 residues. Per germline, CDR1 SGHAT and CDR2 FQNNGV. CDR3 sequence: CASSLDSFNEQFF. CDR3 sequence (DNA): TGTGCCAGCAGCTTAGATTCCTTCAATGAGCAGTTCTTC.

The CDR3 DNA follows: TGTGCCAGCAATGGGGGGGCTAGCGGAACCTACGAGCAGTACTTC. Its protein product is CASNGGASGTYEQYF. The gene calls are TRBV7-9 and TRBJ2-7; perhaps TRBD2 as D (7 bases). The CDR3 totals 15 residues. Looked up from germline, CDR1 is SEHNR and CDR2 is FQNEAQ (reference sequence). V lost 7 bases and J lost 2, with 18 bases in between.

The chain joins TRBV19 to TRBJ1-5; no reliable D call. V shed 3 bases and J shed 4 bases, with 16 bases lying between them. This CDR3 is built from 16 residues. From germline, CDR1 is LNHDA and CDR2 SQIVND (reference sequence). This CDR3 is CASSMPRQVGNQPQHF. Written as DNA, the CDR3 is TGTGCCAGTAGTATGCCCCGGCAGGTAGGGAATCAGCCCCAGCATTTT.

This CDR3 reads CASNPGQGHNQPQHF. In nucleotides, the CDR3 is TGTGCCAGCAACCCGGGACAGGGGCACAATCAGCCCCAGCATTTT. This chain uses TRBV27 with TRBJ1-5, with TRBD1 matching 10 bases. This CDR3 has 15 residues. Germline V gene data show CDR1 as MNHEY and CDR2 as SMNVEV (reference sequence). After removal of 7 bases from V and 3 bases from J, the junction contained 6 bases not matched to a gene.

The V and J genes are TRBV7-9 and TRBJ1-2, with D maybe TRBD1 (6 bases). Germline V gives CDR1 SEHNR, CDR2 FQNEAQ (reference sequence). The CDR3 totals 17 residues. V gave up 2 bases and J gave up 9 bases, with 25 bases separating them. For the CDR3, the DNA is TGTGCCAGCAGCTTAAGGGGATCAGGGGTGCCCGGCTCTAGCTACACCTTC. Residues: CASSLRGSGVPGSSYTF.

This clone has just one count. A far larger clone is one nucleotide away, so this likely arose from a read error. The V gene is TRBV11-2, the J gene TRBJ2-1; 10 nucleotides line up with TRBD2. Germline V gene data show CDR1 as SGHAT and CDR2 as FQNNGV. This CDR3 has 15 residues. CDR3 nucleotide sequence: TGTGCCAGCAGCTTAAGGACTAGCGGATACAATGAGCAGCTCTTC. Encoded protein: CASSLRTSGYNEQLF.

The chain joins TRBV25-1 to TRBJ2-1, with 9 bases that match TRBD1. CDR1 is MGHDK, CDR2 SYGVNS, per germline. V lost 7 bases to trimming and J lost 0 bases; unmatched junction nucleotides: 13. The CDR3 extends over 18 amino acids. CDR3 DNA sequence: TGTGCCAGCAACCCCGGGACAGGGATTCCCCGCTCCTACAATGAGCAGTTCTTC. The encoded protein is CASNPGTGIPRSYNEQFF.

This chain joins TRBV6-6 and TRBJ2-7; D is unclear. The CDR3 contains 15 residues. V was trimmed by 4 bases and J by 0 bases, leaving 13 bases between them. CDR1 is MNHNY and CDR2 is SVGAGI in the germline V gene (reference sequence). The CDR3 nucleotides are TGTGCCAGCAGTTCCTCTGGCTGGAGCTCCTACGAGCAGTACTTC. Amino acids: CASSSSGWSSYEQYF.

CDR3 protein: CASSAVAGEITDTQYF. The CDR3 bases are TGTGCCAGCAGCGCAGTAGCGGGAGAAATCACAGATACGCAGTATTTT. This chain connects TRBV2 to TRBJ2-3, with 9 nucleotides matching TRBD2. CDR1 is SNHLY, CDR2 FYNNEI, per germline. Trimming removed 6 bases from V and 2 bases from J; junction bases left unmatched: 9. CDR3 length: 16 amino acids. Drawing the rest from reference TRBV2 and TRBJ2-3, the complete variable domain is EPEVTQTPSHQVTQMGQEVILRCVPISNHLYFYWYRQILGQKVEFLVSFYNNEISEKSEIFDDQFSVERPDGSNFTLKIRSTKLEDSAMYFCASSAVAGEITDTQYFGPGTRLTVL.

The V gene is TRBV20-1, the J gene TRBJ2-1; D unresolved. Per germline, CDR1 DFQATT and CDR2 SNEGSKA (reference sequence). This CDR3 comprises 11 residues. The germline V and J ends were trimmed by 4 bases and 5 bases, with 6 bases remaining between them. The CDR3 protein is CSATEDNEQFF. The CDR3 bases are TGCAGTGCTACGGAAGACAATGAGCAGTTCTTC.

This clone was counted a few times. V usage is TRBV5-4 and J usage is TRBJ2-5; 9 bases fit TRBD2. V lost 0 bases, J lost 2 bases, and 8 bases stayed unmatched. This CDR3 is built from 17 residues. Germline V gives CDR1 SGHNT, CDR2 YYREEE (reference sequence). CDR3 region: CASSLVGAGGRQETQYF. The CDR3 nucleotides read TGTGCCAGCAGCTTGGTCGGTGCGGGAGGGAGACAAGAGACCCAGTACTTC.